The T cell receptor (beta chain) described here comes from a study of shared clonotypes between healthy human individuals. Study-level findings and limits: In the sorted subsets, rarefaction showed sequencing was incomplete despite large depth.

Remarks on this clone: Its antigen is not identified.

The CDR3 sequence is 15 residues long. V shed 6 bases, J shed 5 bases, and the junction held 9 bases outside the gene matches. Per germline, CDR1 MDHEN and CDR2 SYDVKM. Profiled with immunoSEQ multiplex PCR; TCRdb holds only in-frame clones, not every one. The repertoire holds roughly 2.5 million clones, around nine tenths seen once, with over 0.12% in the top ten. The J gene is TRBJ1-2, the V gene TRBV28, with 10 bases matching TRBD1. Sequenced input: naive CD4+ T cells sorted from blood. Subset: CD45RA+ positively selected. The TCR originated in a man between 18 and 35 years old in good health. CDR3 region: CASRRDWDRGYGYTF. As DNA, the CDR3 is TGTGCCAGCAGGCGGGATTGGGACAGGGGTTATGGCTACACCTTC.